Given below is one TCR beta chain in context. As originally analysed: Amplifying reference gene primers gave estimates of nucleated cell counts. TCRdb's table, derived via immunoSEQ multiplex PCR, lists solely in-frame clones and lacks some. V, J and clone size are taken as reported in that table, and D and trimming were inferred from the DNA itself. This sample has about 45,000 clones, with over 70% found just once. The germline gives CDR1 LNHDA, CDR2 SQIVND (reference sequence). This CDR3 comprises 14 residues. Between the trimmed V and J ends, which lost 1 base and 4 bases, there was a span of 10 bases. This specimen belongs to a study of blood T cell repertoires in COVID-19. About the study: The United States, Italy and Spain supplied acute and convalescent COVID-19 samples. Sources were T cells, B-cell-depleted T cells, or PBMCs; the material itself was cDNA or gDNA.

The V gene is TRBV19, the J gene TRBJ1-2; D is unclear. Sequencing was carried out using peripheral blood. This TCR came from a man in his 70s with acute or convalescent COVID-19. CDR3 residues: CASSIGGDPYGYTF. CDR3 nucleotide sequence: TGTGCCAGTAGTATAGGAGGTGATCCCTATGGCTACACCTTC.